Listed below are T cell receptor beta chains from one sample, sequenced in a study of identical twins. TCRdb recomputed calls from the 5' RACE reads with MiXCR, one row per CDR3 protein. This sample yields about 890,000 distinct CDR3 sequences, of which 9% to 15% are seen a single time; around 1.5% belongs to the top ten. The data were also submitted as part of a second study, on yellow fever vaccine responses in identical twins.

The sample was PBMCs. The receptors were gathered from a woman in her late teens or twenties in good health. Both conserved end residues are part of each CDR3. Fields, in order: V gene, CDR3 length, clone size, J gene, D gene, CDR3 DNA, CDR3 protein. A D gene is named only where the DNA matches it firmly. Where a row states a size, it is once, few, many or the class of an expanded clone; other rows omit it.

TRBV27	15	few	TRBJ2-1	TRBD2	TGTGCCAGCAGCCTTAGCGGGAGTGGTTCCATTGAGCAGTTCTTC	CASSLSGSGSIEQFF
TRBV6-1	13	.	TRBJ1-2	.	TGTGCCAGCAGGGGGGAGTCTCAGGGAGGCTACACCTTC	CASRGESQGGYTF
TRBV6-2/TRBV6-3	16	.	TRBJ1-2	TRBD1	TGTGCCAGCAGTTACTCCGGGACAGGGCGGCACTATGGCTACACCTTC	CASSYSGTGRHYGYTF
TRBV5-1	14	many	TRBJ2-2	.	TGCGCCAGCAGCCCCTACGGCAAAACCGGGGAGCTGTTTTTT	CASSPYGKTGELFF
TRBV19	15	few	TRBJ2-7	TRBD1	TGTGCCAGTAGTACTGGACAGGGTGAATCCTACGAGCAGTACTTC	CASSTGQGESYEQYF
TRBV20-1	16	few	TRBJ2-3	TRBD2	TGCAGTGCCACCAGGACTAGCGGGGCCAGCACAGATACGCAGTATTTT	CSATRTSGASTDTQYF
TRBV9	12	few	TRBJ2-2	.	TGTGCCAGCCCCTCGGTGACCGGGGAGCTGTTTTTT	CASPSVTGELFF
TRBV15	12	many	TRBJ2-1	TRBD1	TGTGCCTCCAGGGGGATCAACAATGAGCAGTTCTTC	CASRGINNEQFF
TRBV28	16	.	TRBJ2-7	TRBD1	TGTGCCAGCAGTTTAGGTGGGCAGGGGGCGGGATACGAGCAGTACTTC	CASSLGGQGAGYEQYF
TRBV7-9	15	few	TRBJ1-2	.	TGTGCCAGCAGCTTAGCGGGAGTCCTACCTTATGGCTACACCTTC	CASSLAGVLPYGYTF
TRBV12-3/TRBV12-4	15	many	TRBJ1-5	.	TGTGCCAGCAGTTTGGCGGGGTACGGCAATCAGCCCCAGCATTTT	CASSLAGYGNQPQHF
TRBV5-1	16	.	TRBJ2-1	TRBD2	TGCGCCAGCACCCCTACAGCGGGGGGCCTCTACAATGAGCAGTTCTTC	CASTPTAGGLYNEQFF
TRBV6-5	15	few	TRBJ2-1	TRBD1	TGTGCCAGCAGTTGGGGAGGACAGGGCGGCAATGAGCAGTTCTTC	CASSWGGQGGNEQFF
TRBV29-1	12	few	TRBJ2-1	TRBD1	TGCAGCGGAGGACAGGGTAGCAATGAGCAGTTCTTC	CSGGQGSNEQFF